This T cell receptor beta chain was captured by sequencing in a study of blood T cell repertoires in COVID-19. Study overall: Material from acute and convalescent COVID-19 was sourced from the United States, Italy and Spain. Sources were T cells, B-cell-depleted T cells, or PBMCs; the material itself was cDNA or gDNA.

Per the authors' pipeline: How many nucleated cells were present was estimated from reference gene primer amplification. The protocol was immunoSEQ multiplex PCR, while the TCRdb copy is restricted to in-frame clones and leaves out a portion. The V and J calls and clone size were taken over from that table, and D and trimming were inferred from the DNA. This sample has about 40,000 clones; about 80% occur once, and the top ten carry 2% to 3%. CDR1 is MDHEN, CDR2 SYDVKM, per germline. Trimming cost V 1 base and J 7 bases, with 7 bases left between them. This CDR3 is built from 12 residues. The material sequenced was peripheral blood. This receptor was obtained from a woman aged 60 to 75 with acute or convalescent COVID-19. V gene TRBV28 combines with J gene TRBJ1-2, with a weak D call TRBD1 (5 bases). For the CDR3, the DNA is TGTGCCAGCAGTTTATCCAGGGCTGGCTACACCTTC. Its protein is CASSLSRAGYTF.